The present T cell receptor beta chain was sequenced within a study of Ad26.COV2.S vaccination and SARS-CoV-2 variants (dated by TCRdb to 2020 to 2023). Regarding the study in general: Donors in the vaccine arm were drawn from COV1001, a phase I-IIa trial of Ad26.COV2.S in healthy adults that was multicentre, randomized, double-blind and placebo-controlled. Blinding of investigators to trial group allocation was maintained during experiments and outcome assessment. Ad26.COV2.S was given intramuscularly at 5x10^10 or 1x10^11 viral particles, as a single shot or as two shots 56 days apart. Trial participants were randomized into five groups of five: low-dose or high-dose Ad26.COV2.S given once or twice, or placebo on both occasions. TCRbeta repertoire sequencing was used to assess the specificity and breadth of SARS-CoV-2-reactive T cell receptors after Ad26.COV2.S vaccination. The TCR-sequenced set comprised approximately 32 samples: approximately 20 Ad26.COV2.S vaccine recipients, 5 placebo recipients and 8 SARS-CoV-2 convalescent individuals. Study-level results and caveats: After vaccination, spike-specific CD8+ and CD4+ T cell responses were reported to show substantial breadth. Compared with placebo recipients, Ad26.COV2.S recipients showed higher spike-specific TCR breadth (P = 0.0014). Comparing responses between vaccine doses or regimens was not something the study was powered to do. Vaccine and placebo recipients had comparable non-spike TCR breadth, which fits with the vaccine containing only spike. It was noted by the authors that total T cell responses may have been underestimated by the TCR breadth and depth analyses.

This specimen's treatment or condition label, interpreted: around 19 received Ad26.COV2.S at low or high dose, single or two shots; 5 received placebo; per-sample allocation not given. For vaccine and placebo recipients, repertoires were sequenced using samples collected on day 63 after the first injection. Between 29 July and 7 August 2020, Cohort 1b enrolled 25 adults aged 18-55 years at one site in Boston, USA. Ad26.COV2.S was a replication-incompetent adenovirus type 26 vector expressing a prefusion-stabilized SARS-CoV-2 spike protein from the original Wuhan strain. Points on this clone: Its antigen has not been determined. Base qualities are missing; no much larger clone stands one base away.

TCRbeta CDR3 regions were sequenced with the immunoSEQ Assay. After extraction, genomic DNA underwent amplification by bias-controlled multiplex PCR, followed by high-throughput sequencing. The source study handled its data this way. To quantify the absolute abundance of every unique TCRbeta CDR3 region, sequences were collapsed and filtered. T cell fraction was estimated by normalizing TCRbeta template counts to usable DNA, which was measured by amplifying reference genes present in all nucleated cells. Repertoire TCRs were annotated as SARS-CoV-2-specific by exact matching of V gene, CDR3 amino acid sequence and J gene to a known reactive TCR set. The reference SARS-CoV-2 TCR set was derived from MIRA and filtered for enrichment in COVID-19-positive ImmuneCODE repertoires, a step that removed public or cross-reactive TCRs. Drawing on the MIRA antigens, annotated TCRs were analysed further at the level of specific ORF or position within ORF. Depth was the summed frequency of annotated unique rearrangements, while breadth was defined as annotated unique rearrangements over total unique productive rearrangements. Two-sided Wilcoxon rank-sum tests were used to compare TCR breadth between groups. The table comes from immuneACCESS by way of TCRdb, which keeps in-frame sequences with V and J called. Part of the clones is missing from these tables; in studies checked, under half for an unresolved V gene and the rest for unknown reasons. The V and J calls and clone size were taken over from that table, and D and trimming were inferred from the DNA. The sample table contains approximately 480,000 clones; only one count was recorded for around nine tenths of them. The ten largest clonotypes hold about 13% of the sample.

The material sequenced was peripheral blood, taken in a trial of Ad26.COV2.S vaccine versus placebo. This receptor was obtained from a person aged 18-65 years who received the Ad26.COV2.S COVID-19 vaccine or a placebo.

The CDR3 is CASSPTGDKDSPLHF. The DNA is as follows: TGTGCCAGTAGCCCGACAGGGGATAAGGATTCACCCCTCCACTTT. The rearrangement combines TRBV19 with TRBJ1-6; 8 nucleotides in the junction match TRBD1. CDR1 LNHDA and CDR2 SQIVND are derived from the germline V gene (reference sequence). Clipping removes 6 bases from V and 8 bases from J, with 9 as the unmatched junction base count. From the cysteine up to the phenylalanine, the CDR3 has a length of 15 residues. This entry keeps only the CDR3 DNA: 45 bases, framed from base 1.